Listed below are T cell receptor beta chains from one sample, sequenced in a study of T cell responses to AZD1222 COVID-19 vaccine. The data were produced by immunoSEQ multiplex PCR, yet TCRdb's version contains in-frame clones alone and is incomplete. The sample contains roughly 150,000 clones, about 91% of which appear only once. Source: peripheral blood, taken on day 0 of AZD1222 vaccination. Receptors originate from an adult in good health. CDR3s include the opening cysteine and the closing phenylalanine or tryptophan. The order of the fields is V gene, J gene, CDR3 protein.

>TRBV5-1|TRBJ2-5
CASRFDRVSPQETQYF
>TRBV7-8|TRBJ1-1
CASSWTSLNTEAFF
>TRBV28|TRBJ2-3
CASIGRGTQYF
>TRBV11-2|TRBJ1-1
CASSLGRLNTEAFF
>TRBV9|TRBJ1-2
CASSTTGTGRGYTF
>TRBV7-9|TRBJ1-1
CASSWGGGFTEAFF
>TRBV10-3|TRBJ2-1
CAISVGLAGRPGQFF
>TRBV6-2/TRBV6-3|TRBJ1-2
CASSYEGTVSSYGYTF
>TRBV6-5|TRBJ1-6
CASRKGAYNSPLHF
>TRBV30|TRBJ1-3
CAWSEGGNTIYF
>TRBV30|TRBJ1-3
CAWKPGWNTIYF